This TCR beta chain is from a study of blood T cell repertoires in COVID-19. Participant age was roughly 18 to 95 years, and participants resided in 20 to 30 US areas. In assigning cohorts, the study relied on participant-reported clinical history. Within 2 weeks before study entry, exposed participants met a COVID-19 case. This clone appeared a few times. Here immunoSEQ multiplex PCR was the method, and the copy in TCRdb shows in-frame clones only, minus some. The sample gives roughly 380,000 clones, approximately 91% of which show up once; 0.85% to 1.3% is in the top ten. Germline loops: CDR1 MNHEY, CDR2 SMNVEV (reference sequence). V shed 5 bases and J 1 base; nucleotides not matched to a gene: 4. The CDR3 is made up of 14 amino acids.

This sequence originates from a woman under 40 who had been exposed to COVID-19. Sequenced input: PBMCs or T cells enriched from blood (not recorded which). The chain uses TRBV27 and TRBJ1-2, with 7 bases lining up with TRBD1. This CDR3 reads CASSPTGSNYGYTF. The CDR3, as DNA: TGTGCCAGCAGTCCGACAGGGAGTAACTATGGCTACACCTTC.